The 32 T cell receptor beta chains given below trace back to one sample, sequenced in a study of T cell responses to AZD1222 COVID-19 vaccine. Generated by immunoSEQ multiplex PCR, the TCRdb table keeps only in-frame clones and is missing some. The sample lists approximately 150,000 clones; roughly 90% were seen once. The sequences come from peripheral blood, collected 28 days after the second AZD1222 dose. These receptor sequences come from an adult who received the AZD1222 COVID-19 vaccine.

The chain combines TRBV7-9 with TRBJ1-2, with no clear D. The ends were cut back, 4 bases at V and 8 bases at J, with 23 bases in the middle. CDR3 length: 16 amino acids. Germline CDR1 SEHNR, CDR2 FQNEAQ (reference sequence). DNA for the CDR3: TGTGCCAGCAGCTCCCACCTTGACCGCGGAGGTGGCGGCTACACCTTC. This translates into CASSSHLDRGGGGYTF.

This chain uses TRBV7-2 with TRBJ1-1, with D unresolved. CDR1 is SGHTA, CDR2 FQGNSA, per germline. Trimming cost V 0 bases and J 4 bases, with 9 bases left between them. The CDR3 is made up of 14 amino acids. The chain's CDR3 is CASSLASVRTEAFF. In nucleotides, the CDR3 is TGTGCCAGCAGCTTAGCCAGTGTACGCACTGAAGCTTTCTTT.

About this clone: Other DNA sequences from this sample encode an identical CDR3 as well. The rearrangement uses TRBV7-9 and TRBJ1-1, with no clear D. The CDR3 covers 11 residues. Germline-derived CDR1 and CDR2 are SEHNR and FQNEAQ (reference sequence). V lost 0 bases to trimming and J lost 8 bases, with 4 bases between them. This CDR3 is CASSLAAEAFF. The CDR3 region has the DNA TGTGCCAGCAGCTTAGCCGCGGAAGCTTTCTTT.

This clone was observed a single time. For the CDR3, the DNA is TGTGCCAGCAGCTTGATGGGTTCACCCCTCCACTTT. This gives the protein CASSLMGSPLHF. The chain uses TRBV5-5 and TRBJ1-6; the D is unclear. Germline values: CDR1 SGHKS, CDR2 YYEKEE (reference sequence). V lost 1 base and J 9 bases, leaving 5 bases between the germline ends. The CDR3 covers 12 residues.

V gene TRBV3-1 (or the pseudogene TRBV3-2) combines with J gene TRBJ1-5; unclear D gene. CDR3 size: 15 residues. In germline, CDR1 is LGHDT, CDR2 YNNKEL (reference sequence). Trimming cost V 1 base and J 3 bases, with 10 bases left between them. This CDR3 is CASSQAASPNQPQHF. DNA for the CDR3: TGTGCCAGCAGCCAAGCGGCCAGTCCCAATCAGCCCCAGCATTTT.

The rearrangement uses TRBV18 and TRBJ2-1; 12 positions match TRBD2. This CDR3 spans 16 amino acids. Trimming at V came to 6 bases and at J to 3 bases, leaving 6 bases not matched to a gene. Germline CDR1 is KGHSH and CDR2 is LQKENI. The CDR3 DNA is TGTGCCAGCTCGCAAACTAGCGGGGGGATCTACAATGAGCAGTTCTTC. Translated, it gives CASSQTSGGIYNEQFF.

This clone showed up just once. The chain uses TRBV30 and TRBJ1-5, with D unresolved. CDR1 is GTSNPN, CDR2 SVGIG, per germline (reference sequence). The CDR3 contains 13 residues. Trimming cost V 5 bases and J 5 bases, with 13 bases left between them. The CDR3 reads CAWRWGRDQPQHF. The CDR3 DNA is TGTGCCTGGCGTTGGGGTCGAGATCAGCCCCAGCATTTT.

The gene calls are TRBV24-1 and TRBJ1-5; tentatively, D is TRBD1 (6 bases). Trimming removed 4 bases from V and 6 bases from J, with 12 bases in between. The CDR3 contains 14 residues. CDR1 and CDR2 (germline): KGHDR, SFDVKD. The CDR3 region is CATSDRTGSQPQHF. The CDR3 DNA sequence: TGTGCCACCAGTGACCGCACAGGGTCTCAGCCCCAGCATTTT.

The chain combines TRBV5-1 with TRBJ2-1; TRBD2 is a possible D gene (6 bases). V was cut by 0 bases and J by 5 bases, with 12 bases left in between. Germline lookup yields CDR1 SGHRS and CDR2 YFSETQ. This CDR3 has 15 residues. The chain's CDR3 is CASSLGLREDNEQFF. The CDR3 nucleotides are TGCGCCAGCAGCTTGGGACTGAGGGAGGACAATGAGCAGTTCTTC. Full variable domain (outside the CDR3, taken from reference TRBV5-1 and TRBJ2-1): KAGVTQTPRYLIKTRGQQVTLSCSPISGHRSVSWYQQTPGQGLQFLFEYFSETQRNKGNFPGRFSGRQFSNSRSEMNVSTLELGDSALYLCASSLGLREDNEQFFGPGTRLTVL.

The rearrangement joins TRBV3-1 (or the pseudogene TRBV3-2) to TRBJ2-7, with D maybe TRBD1 (5 bases). This CDR3 contains 13 residues. CDR1 and CDR2 from the germline V gene are LGHDT and YNNKEL (reference sequence). V lost 5 bases to trimming and J lost 6 bases, with 14 bases between them. The CDR3: CASSSTGESEQYF. The CDR3 DNA follows: TGTGCCAGCAGCTCAACAGGCGAGAGCGAGCAGTACTTC.

The rearrangement uses TRBV6-5 and TRBJ1-3; D may be TRBD1 (6 bases). Germline V gene sequence: CDR1 MNHEY, CDR2 SVGAGI. The V gene lost 7 bases and the J gene lost 2 bases, with 15 bases spanning the gap. This CDR3 spans 15 amino acids. CDR3 in amino acids: CASNPNGGPGNTIYF. In DNA, the CDR3 is TGTGCCAGCAACCCTAACGGGGGGCCTGGAAACACCATATATTTT.

The genes are TRBV12-3 or TRBV12-4 and TRBJ1-3; D unresolved. Trimming shortened V by 7 bases and J by 0 bases, and 7 bases separated the two germline ends. CDR3 length equals 13 residues. The CDR3 here is CASTLSSGNTIYF. DNA for the CDR3: TGTGCCAGCACCTTGAGCTCTGGAAACACCATATATTTT.

The chain recombines TRBV30 with TRBJ2-7; D gene unclear. The CDR3 loop spans 16 amino acids. Germline CDR1 and CDR2: GTSNPN and SVGIG (reference sequence). Between the trimmed V and J ends, which lost 1 base and 4 bases, there was a span of 20 bases. The CDR3 DNA is TGTGCCTGGAGTGAACCAACAGCGCTAGGGTTATACGAGCAGTACTTC. It codes for CAWSEPTALGLYEQYF.

V and J are TRBV20-1 and TRBJ2-1; perhaps D is TRBD1 or TRBD2 (6 bases each). Germline CDR1 reads DFQATT; CDR2 reads SNEGSKA (reference sequence). V shed 3 bases and J shed 7 bases, with 16 bases lying between them. This CDR3 region has 14 residues. The CDR3 reads CSASRGLARNEQFF. Here the CDR3 DNA reads TGCAGTGCTAGTCGGGGGCTAGCCAGGAATGAGCAGTTCTTC.

The V gene is TRBV2, the J gene TRBJ1-5, with no clear D. The CDR3 covers 15 residues. The V end lost 7 bases, the J end lost 0 bases, and 13 bases lay between the germline ends. Germline-derived CDR1 and CDR2 are SNHLY and FYNNEI. CDR3 amino acids: CASTRSDFSNQPQHF. In DNA, the CDR3 is TGTGCCAGCACCAGGAGCGACTTTAGCAATCAGCCCCAGCATTTT.

In its sample, this clone was seen once. The chain couples TRBV5-1 to TRBJ1-1; D remains unclear. Trimming shortened V by 4 bases and J by 1 base, and 8 bases separated the two germline ends. The germline gives CDR1 SGHRS, CDR2 YFSETQ. CDR3 length: 13 amino acids. The DNA of the CDR3 is TGCGCCAGCAGCCCTATGAGGAACACTGAAGCTTTCTTT. Its protein product is CASSPMRNTEAFF.

CDR3 residues: CASSWVVGNQAFF. CDR3 DNA sequence: TGTGCCAGCAGCTGGGTGGTGGGGAATCAAGCTTTCTTT. The V call is TRBV13, the J call TRBJ1-1; D uncertain. Germline-derived CDR1 and CDR2 are PRHDT and FYEKMQ (reference sequence). The CDR3 spans 13 residues. The ends were cut back, 4 bases at V and 9 bases at J, with 15 bases in the middle.

The V gene is TRBV6-1, the J gene TRBJ1-6, with D possibly TRBD1 on 5 matching bases. The CDR3 contains 16 residues. V lost 1 base and J lost 6, with 13 bases in between. Germline V gene data show CDR1 as MNHNS and CDR2 as SASEGT. This CDR3 reads CASSEGMGLFNSPLHF. Here the CDR3 DNA reads TGTGCCAGCAGTGAAGGAATGGGACTTTTTAATTCACCCCTCCACTTT.

This chain connects TRBV14 to TRBJ1-5; D perhaps matches TRBD1 (6 bases). The germline CDR1 and CDR2 sequences are SGHDN and FVKESK. The CDR3 consists of 13 residues. Trimming stripped 0 bases from V and 9 bases from J, with 9 bases between. This CDR3 is CASSQDPRGPQHF. The CDR3 region has the DNA TGTGCCAGCAGCCAAGATCCCAGGGGGCCCCAGCATTTT.

CDR3 DNA: TGCGCCAGCAGCTTGGACGGTTTCACAGATACGCAGTATTTT. It encodes CASSLDGFTDTQYF. J is TRBJ2-3 and V is TRBV5-1, with D uncertain. Germline lookup yields CDR1 SGHRS and CDR2 YFSETQ. Between the trimmed V and J ends, which lost 0 bases and 2 bases, there was a span of 7 bases. The length of the CDR3 is 14 residues.

In its sample, this clone was seen many times. V gene TRBV27 combines with J gene TRBJ2-3, with D uncertain. Trimming pared 10 bases from V and 3 bases from J, leaving 23 bases between. Germline V gives CDR1 MNHEY, CDR2 SMNVEV (reference sequence). This CDR3 comprises 16 residues. CDR3 sequence reads: CATHFRSPHRTDTQYF. CDR3 nucleotide sequence: TGTGCCACCCACTTTAGGTCCCCTCACCGGACAGATACGCAGTATTTT.

V is TRBV2 and J is TRBJ1-1, with TRBD1 as a possible D gene (6 bases). CDR3 size: 15 residues. Per germline, CDR1 SNHLY and CDR2 FYNNEI. The V gene lost 8 bases and the J gene lost 1 base, with 17 bases spanning the gap. CDR3 protein: CASLGTGHKNTEAFF. Written as DNA, the CDR3 is TGTGCCAGCCTCGGAACGGGACACAAGAACACTGAAGCTTTCTTT. Variable domain in full (rest from reference TRBV2 and TRBJ1-1): EPEVTQTPSHQVTQMGQEVILRCVPISNHLYFYWYRQILGQKVEFLVSFYNNEISEKSEIFDDQFSVERPDGSNFTLKIRSTKLEDSAMYFCASLGTGHKNTEAFFGQGTRLTVV.

This rearrangement joins TRBV6-2 or TRBV6-3 to TRBJ2-3, with a tentative D call TRBD1 (5 bases). V was clipped by 5 bases and J by 1 base, with 13 bases between them. There are 15 residues in the CDR3. Germline V gene sequence: CDR1 MNHEY, CDR2 SVGEGT. The CDR3 region is CASSQAGMGTDTQYF. The CDR3 DNA sequence: TGTGCCAGCAGTCAGGCAGGGATGGGCACAGATACGCAGTATTTT.

The chain couples TRBV7-2 to TRBJ2-2; D remains ambiguous. CDR3 size: 13 residues. V gave up 2 bases and J gave up 7 bases, with 8 bases separating them. Germline assignment: CDR1 SGHTA and CDR2 FQGNSA. CDR3 DNA: TGTGCCAGCAGCTTACGAAGCCGCGGGGAGCTGTTTTTT. It translates to CASSLRSRGELFF.

The chain carries TRBV9 and TRBJ2-2; 7 bases fit TRBD2. Per the germline V gene, CDR1 is SGDLS and CDR2 is YYNGEE. There are 17 residues in the CDR3. V gave up 3 bases and J gave up 2 bases; unmatched junction bases: 10. The CDR3 bases are TGTGCCAGCAGCGCACCATCGGGGGGTCGTAACACCGGGGAGCTGTTTTTT. Translation gives CASSAPSGGRNTGELFF.

The gene calls are TRBV7-8 and TRBJ1-5; 11 bases map to TRBD1. Looked up from germline, CDR1 is SGHVS and CDR2 is FQNEAQ. The V and J ends lost 4 bases and 2 bases, in that order; junction bases with no gene match: 4. This CDR3 region has 16 residues. DNA of the CDR3: TGTGCCAGCAGCTCGGACAGGGGGCAGGGCAATCAGCCCCAGCATTTT. It yields the protein CASSSDRGQGNQPQHF.

The gene calls are TRBV11-3 and TRBJ2-7; TRBD2 is a possible D gene (6 bases). CDR1 SGHNT and CDR2 YENEEA come from the germline V gene. This CDR3 has 13 amino acids. Trimming took off 0 bases at V and 6 bases at J, with 9 bases between the two ends. The CDR3 reads CASSLDWGGEQYF. Written as DNA, the CDR3 is TGTGCCAGCAGCTTAGATTGGGGAGGCGAGCAGTACTTC.

The V gene is TRBV5-6, the J gene TRBJ1-3; D unresolved. The CDR3 totals 14 residues. Germline CDR1 SGHDT, CDR2 YYEEEE. The V and J ends lost 1 base and 4 bases respectively, with 9 bases between them. This chain's CDR3 is CASSLSLRGNTIYF. The CDR3 nucleotides read TGTGCCAGCAGCTTGAGCCTAAGGGGAAACACCATATATTTT.

As concerns this clone: A junction end diverges from the germline sequence, so it may reflect a read error. J is TRBJ1-5 and V is TRBV6-2 or TRBV6-3, with D perhaps TRBD1 (5 bases). The CDR3 totals 17 residues. In germline, CDR1 is MNHEY, CDR2 SVGEGT. The CDR3: CASSYSRTRMGNQPQHF. As DNA, the CDR3 is TGTGCCAGCAGCTACTCCCGGACAAGAATGGGCAATCAGCCCCAGCATTTT.

The chain combines TRBV7-2 with TRBJ1-4; no clear D. V was shortened by 1 base and J by 8 bases, with 8 bases between the two germline ends. CDR3 length: 13 residues. Per germline, CDR1 SGHTA and CDR2 FQGNSA. The CDR3 sequence is CASSLGHPEKLFF. CDR3 in DNA: TGTGCCAGCAGCTTAGGACATCCGGAAAAACTGTTTTTT.

The chain combines TRBV18 with TRBJ1-6; D is ambiguous. Trimming shortened V by 3 bases and J by 7 bases, and 16 bases separated the two germline ends. The CDR3 runs 16 residues. CDR1 and CDR2 (germline): KGHSH, LQKENI. CDR3 region: CASSPLTGAANSPLHF. The CDR3 DNA sequence: TGTGCCAGCTCACCCCTGACGGGAGCAGCCAATTCACCCCTCCACTTT.

The V and J genes are TRBV9 and TRBJ2-5, with unresolved D. Trimming took off 4 bases at V and 5 bases at J, with 9 bases between the two ends. This CDR3 is built from 12 residues. Germline loops: CDR1 SGDLS, CDR2 YYNGEE. CDR3 nucleotides: TGTGCCAGCAGCCCCTCAACGGAGACCCAGTACTTC. Translated, it gives CASSPSTETQYF.